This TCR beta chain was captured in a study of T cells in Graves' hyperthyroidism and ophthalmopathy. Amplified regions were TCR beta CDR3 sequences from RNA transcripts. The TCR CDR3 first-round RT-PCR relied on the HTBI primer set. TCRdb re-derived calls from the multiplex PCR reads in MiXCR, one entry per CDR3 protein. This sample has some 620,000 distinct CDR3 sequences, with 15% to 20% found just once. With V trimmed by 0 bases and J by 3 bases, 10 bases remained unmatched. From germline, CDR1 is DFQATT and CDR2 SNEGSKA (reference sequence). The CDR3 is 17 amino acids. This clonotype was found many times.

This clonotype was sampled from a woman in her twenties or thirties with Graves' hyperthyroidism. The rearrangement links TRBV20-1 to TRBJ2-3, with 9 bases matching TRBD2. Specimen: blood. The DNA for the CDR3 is TGCAGTGCTAGAGACATTTTTAGCGGGAGTCGTACAGATACGCAGTATTTT. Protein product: CSARDIFSGSRTDTQYF.